A selection of T cell receptor beta chains follows, all from one sample in a study of shared clonotypes between healthy human individuals. Libraries were prepared by immunoSEQ multiplex PCR; TCRdb keeps only in-frame clonotypes and omits some of them. The sample lists 980,000 or so clones; over 75% were seen once. The sequenced sample was memory CD4+ T cells sorted from blood. Source of these receptors: a man younger than 35 in good health. Each CDR3 is given without its conserved first and last residue. Each record gives: V gene, J gene, CDR3 protein.

v_call: TRBV7-3
j_call: TRBJ1-1
cdr3_aa: ASSLYGGNTEAF

v_call: TRBV11-2
j_call: TRBJ2-5
cdr3_aa: ASSSGAAPRSGTQY

v_call: TRBV27
j_call: TRBJ2-4
cdr3_aa: ASSFRTPGGNIQY

v_call: TRBV7-2
j_call: TRBJ1-1
cdr3_aa: ASSLGRVRNTEAF

v_call: TRBV5-1
j_call: TRBJ2-3
cdr3_aa: ASASWGADADTQY

v_call: TRBV6-5
j_call: TRBJ1-6
cdr3_aa: ASSYSHEAPLH

v_call: TRBV7-9
j_call: TRBJ2-5
cdr3_aa: ASTLLFGPQETQY

v_call: TRBV21-1
j_call: TRBJ2-1
cdr3_aa: ASSRPEAILAGGGSYNEQF

v_call: TRBV5-4
j_call: TRBJ2-4
cdr3_aa: ASSFTEGSIQY

v_call: TRBV11-3
j_call: TRBJ2-2
cdr3_aa: ASSRSGAGELF

v_call: TRBV11-2
j_call: TRBJ2-4
cdr3_aa: ASSLGQVGDQY